This section outlines one T cell receptor (beta chain) sequence together with its context. The antigen remains unidentified. TCR beta cDNA libraries had unique molecular identifiers. The source material, roughly 0.85 to 10 million T cells, gave rise to 500,000 or so cDNA molecules. MiXCR, run by TCRdb on the PCR reads, gives a single entry per CDR3 protein. The sample consists of 750,000 to 950,000 distinct CDR3 sequences, roughly 58% of them appearing once. These data are taken from a study of post-analysis software for immune sequencing data. Study-level findings and limits: The five TRBV segments detected at higher frequency in patients than in controls included TRBV5-6, TRBV5-1 and TRBV20-1.

The V segment lost 1 base and the J segment 2 bases; nucleotides outside the gene matches: 8. Germline values: CDR1 LNHDA, CDR2 SQIVND (reference sequence). There are 16 residues in the CDR3. The origin of this receptor is a girl aged 5-17 years with multiple sclerosis. The sample taken for sequencing was blood. The chain combines TRBV19 with TRBJ2-7; 7 nucleotides match TRBD2. CDR3 coding DNA: TGTGCCAGTAGTATAGTAAGGGCAGGGACTACCTACGAGCAGTACTTC. Its translation is CASSIVRAGTTYEQYF.